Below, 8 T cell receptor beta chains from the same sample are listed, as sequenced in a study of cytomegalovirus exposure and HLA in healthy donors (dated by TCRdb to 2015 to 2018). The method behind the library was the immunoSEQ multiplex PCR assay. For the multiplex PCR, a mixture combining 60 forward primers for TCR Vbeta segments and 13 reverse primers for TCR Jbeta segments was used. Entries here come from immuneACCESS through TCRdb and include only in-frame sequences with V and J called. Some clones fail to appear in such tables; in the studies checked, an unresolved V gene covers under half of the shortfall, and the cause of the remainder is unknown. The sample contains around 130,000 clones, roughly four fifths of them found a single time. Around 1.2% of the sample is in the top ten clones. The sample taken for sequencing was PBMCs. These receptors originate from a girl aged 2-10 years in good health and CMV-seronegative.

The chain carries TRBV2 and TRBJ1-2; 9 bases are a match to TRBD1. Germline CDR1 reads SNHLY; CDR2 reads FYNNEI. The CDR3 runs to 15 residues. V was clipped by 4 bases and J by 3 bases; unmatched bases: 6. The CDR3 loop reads CASSVEGQGHYGYTF. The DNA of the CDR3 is TGTGCCAGCAGTGTTGAGGGACAGGGTCACTATGGCTACACCTTC.

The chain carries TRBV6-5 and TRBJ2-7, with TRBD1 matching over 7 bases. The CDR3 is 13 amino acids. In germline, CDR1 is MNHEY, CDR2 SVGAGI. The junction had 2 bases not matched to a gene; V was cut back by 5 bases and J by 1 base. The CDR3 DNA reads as TGTGCCAGCAGTGGACAGGAGTCCTACGAGCAGTACTTC. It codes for CASSGQESYEQYF.

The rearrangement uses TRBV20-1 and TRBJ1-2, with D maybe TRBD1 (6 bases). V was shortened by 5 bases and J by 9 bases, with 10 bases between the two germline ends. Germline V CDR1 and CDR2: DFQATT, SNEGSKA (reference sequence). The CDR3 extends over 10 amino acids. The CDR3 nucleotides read TGCAGTGCTTCGACAGGCCGCTACACCTTC. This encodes CSASTGRYTF.

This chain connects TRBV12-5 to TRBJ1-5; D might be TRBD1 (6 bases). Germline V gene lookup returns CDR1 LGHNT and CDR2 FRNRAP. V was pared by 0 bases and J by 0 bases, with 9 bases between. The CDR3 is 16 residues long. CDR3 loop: CASGLVRQDSNQPQHF. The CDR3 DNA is TGTGCTAGTGGTTTGGTACGACAGGATAGCAATCAGCCCCAGCATTTT.

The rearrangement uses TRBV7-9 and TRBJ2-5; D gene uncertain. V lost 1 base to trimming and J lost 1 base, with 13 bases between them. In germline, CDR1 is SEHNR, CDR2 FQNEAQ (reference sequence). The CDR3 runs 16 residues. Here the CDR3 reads CASSLVSSPGQETQYF. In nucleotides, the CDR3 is TGTGCCAGCAGCTTAGTCTCTTCTCCAGGCCAAGAGACCCAGTACTTC. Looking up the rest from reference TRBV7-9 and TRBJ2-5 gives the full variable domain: DTGVSQNPRHKITKRGQNVTFRCDPISEHNRLYWYRQTLGQGPEFLTYFQNEAQLEKSRLLSDRFSAERPKGSFSTLEIQRTEQGDSAMYLCASSLVSSPGQETQYFGPGTRLLVL.

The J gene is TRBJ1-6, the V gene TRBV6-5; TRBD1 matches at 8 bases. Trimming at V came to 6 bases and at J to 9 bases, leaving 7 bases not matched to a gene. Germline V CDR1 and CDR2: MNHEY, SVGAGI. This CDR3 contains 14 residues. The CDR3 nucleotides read TGTGCCAGCAGGGATGACAGGGGTGGTTCACCCCTCCACTTT. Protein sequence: CASRDDRGGSPLHF.

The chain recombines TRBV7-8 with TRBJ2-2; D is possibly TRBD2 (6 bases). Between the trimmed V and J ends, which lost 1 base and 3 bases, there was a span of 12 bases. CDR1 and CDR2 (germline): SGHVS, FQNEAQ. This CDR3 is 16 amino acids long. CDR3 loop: CASSLVSGSDTGELFF. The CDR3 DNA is TGTGCCAGCAGCTTAGTCTCCGGGAGCGACACCGGGGAGCTGTTTTTT.

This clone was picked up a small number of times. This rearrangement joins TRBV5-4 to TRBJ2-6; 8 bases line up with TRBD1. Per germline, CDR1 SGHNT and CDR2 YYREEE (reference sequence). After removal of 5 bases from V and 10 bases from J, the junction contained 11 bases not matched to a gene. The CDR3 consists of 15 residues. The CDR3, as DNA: TGTGCCAGCAGAATCCGGGACAGGCCGCTGAACGTCCTGACTTTC. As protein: CASRIRDRPLNVLTF.